The 22 T cell receptor beta chains given below trace back to one sample, sequenced in a study of T cells after yellow fever vaccination. One entry per CDR3 protein results from TCRdb running MiXCR on the 5' RACE reads. The table includes more than 95,000 distinct CDR3 sequences, about 8.8% detected once. Sequences were derived from CD8+ T cells sorted from PBMCs, sampled on the day of the yellow fever booster vaccination. Receptor source: a man aged 18 to 30 who received the YFV17D yellow fever vaccine.

This clonotype came up a few times. The chain has TRBV27 and TRBJ2-5, with a tentative D call TRBD1 (6 bases). Trimming cost V 1 base and J 4 bases, with 10 bases left between them. The germline CDR1 and CDR2 sequences are MNHEY and SMNVEV (reference sequence). This CDR3 comprises 14 residues. In DNA form, the CDR3 reads TGTGCCAGCAGTTTATGGCAGGGGTCAGAGACCCAGTACTTC. Residues: CASSLWQGSETQYF.

This clonotype appeared a few times. V and J are TRBV7-2 and TRBJ2-5, with a tentative D call TRBD2 (5 bases). The CDR3 covers 14 residues. V lost 5 bases and J lost 4, with 14 bases in between. Germline loops: CDR1 SGHTA, CDR2 FQGNSA. The CDR3 spells CASSRGWTRETQYF. The CDR3 coding sequence is TGTGCCAGCAGCCGGGGATGGACCCGAGAGACCCAGTACTTC.

This clonotype showed up many times. The V and J genes are TRBV6-5 and TRBJ1-1; D perhaps matches TRBD1 (6 bases). The CDR3 sequence is 15 residues long. Germline V gene data show CDR1 as MNHEY and CDR2 as SVGAGI. The V and J ends lost 1 base and 5 bases respectively, with 14 bases between them. CDR3 residues: CASSYLGGGRTEAFF. The CDR3 DNA sequence: TGTGCCAGCAGTTACTTAGGCGGGGGGCGGACTGAAGCTTTCTTT.

This chain uses TRBV4-2 with TRBJ2-2; D not certain. The CDR3 spans 12 residues. Trimming left V 9 bases short and J 4 bases short, with 9 bases between. Germline lookup yields CDR1 LGHNA and CDR2 YNFKEQ. The CDR3 is CASLRVTGELFF. CDR3 coding DNA: TGTGCCAGTTTACGCGTCACCGGGGAGCTGTTTTTT.

This clonotype was seen only a few times. V gene TRBV30 combines with J gene TRBJ2-7, with D possibly matching TRBD2 (6 bases). Germline lookup yields CDR1 GTSNPN and CDR2 SVGIG (reference sequence). The CDR3 consists of 15 residues. V lost 2 bases to trimming and J lost 4 bases, with 18 bases between them. The DNA for the CDR3 is TGTGCCTGGAGTAGGAATCGGGGGATGTTATACGAGCAGTACTTC. Its protein product is CAWSRNRGMLYEQYF.

V gene TRBV20-1 combines with J gene TRBJ2-7; D remains unclear. The CDR3 has 12 residues. V lost 4 bases and J lost 3, with 10 bases in between. CDR1 DFQATT and CDR2 SNEGSKA come from the germline V gene (reference sequence). CDR3 amino acids: CSATGDGYEQYF. The CDR3 nucleotides are TGCAGTGCTACGGGCGACGGCTACGAGCAGTACTTC.

The chain recombines TRBV7-9 with TRBJ2-7, with unresolved D. From germline, CDR1 is SEHNR and CDR2 FQNEAQ (reference sequence). V lost 5 bases to trimming and J lost 2 bases, with 16 bases between them. The CDR3 runs 15 residues. The CDR3 nucleotides are TGTGCCAGCAGCCCCACATCAGGCGCAACCTACGAGCAGTACTTC. As protein: CASSPTSGATYEQYF.

The V gene is TRBV6-5, the J gene TRBJ2-7; D unresolved. This CDR3 is 12 amino acids long. Germline V gene sequence: CDR1 MNHEY, CDR2 SVGAGI. The germline V and J ends were trimmed by 4 bases and 5 bases, with 9 bases remaining between them. DNA for the CDR3: TGTGCCAGCAGTTTTTCTGGGAACGAGCAGTACTTC. As protein: CASSFSGNEQYF.

This clonotype appeared a few times. This chain links TRBV5-5 with TRBJ1-6; no reliable D call. The germline V gene encodes CDR1 SGHKS and CDR2 YYEKEE (reference sequence). Trimming left V 6 bases short and J 0 bases short, with 19 bases between. CDR3 length equals 18 residues. The CDR3 reads CASNPGGSLSSYNSPLHF. CDR3 DNA: TGTGCCAGCAATCCGGGCGGCAGCCTGAGCTCCTATAATTCACCCCTCCACTTT.

This clonotype was detected a few times. The chain has TRBV10-3 and TRBJ2-2, with 8 bases lining up with TRBD1. The V gene end was trimmed by 9 bases and the J gene end by 0 bases; junction bases not matched to a gene: 3. The CDR3 is made up of 14 amino acids. Germline-derived CDR1 and CDR2 are ENHRY and SYGVKD. CDR3 sequence: CAIWTGTNTGELFF. The CDR3 coding sequence is TGTGCCATTTGGACAGGGACGAACACCGGGGAGCTGTTTTTT.

This clonotype was observed at least ten times. V gene TRBV12-3 or TRBV12-4 combines with J gene TRBJ2-4, with D possibly matching TRBD2 (7 bases). The CDR3 spans 14 residues. Trimming took off 7 bases at V and 5 bases at J, with 15 bases between the two ends. CDR3 amino acids: CASTRTAGQNIQYF. The CDR3 coding sequence is TGTGCCAGCACACGGACAGCGGGGCAAAACATTCAGTACTTC.

This clonotype appeared many times. The chain combines TRBV4-1 with TRBJ2-3; 8 bases match TRBD2. V lost 1 base to trimming and J lost 1 base; unmatched junction nucleotides: 4. The CDR3 extends over 16 amino acids. Germline V gene lookup returns CDR1 MGHRA and CDR2 YSYEKL. The CDR3 loop is CASSQGISGGTDTQYF. As DNA, the CDR3 is TGCGCCAGCAGCCAAGGAATTAGCGGGGGCACAGATACGCAGTATTTT.

This clonotype appeared a few times. The V and J genes are TRBV29-1 and TRBJ1-1; D perhaps matches TRBD1 (5 bases). Germline lookup yields CDR1 SQVTM and CDR2 ANQGSEA. V lost 2 bases and J 3 bases, leaving 16 bases between the germline ends. The CDR3 is 15 amino acids. The CDR3 spells CSVEWGTPTDTEAFF. CDR3 sequence (DNA): TGCAGCGTTGAATGGGGGACCCCCACTGACACTGAAGCTTTCTTT.

This clonotype was recorded many times. The rearrangement joins TRBV4-3 to TRBJ2-5; 7 nucleotides agree with TRBD1. The CDR3 is made up of 14 amino acids. In germline, CDR1 is LGHNA, CDR2 YSLEER. Unmatched junction bases numbered 3, after V lost 4 bases and J lost 1 base. The CDR3 DNA reads as TGCGCCAGCAGCCTCGGGACAGCCCAAGAGACCCAGTACTTC. Protein sequence: CASSLGTAQETQYF.

The rearrangement links TRBV6-2 or TRBV6-3 to TRBJ2-7; the match to TRBD1 covers 8 bases. Trimming cost V 2 bases and J 4 bases; bases outside gene matches: 10. Germline lookup yields CDR1 MNHEY and CDR2 SVGEGT. CDR3 length equals 16 residues. The CDR3 region is CASSYNRAQGAYEQYF. For the CDR3, the DNA is TGTGCCAGCAGTTACAACAGGGCCCAGGGGGCATACGAGCAGTACTTC.

This clonotype appeared many times. J is TRBJ2-1 and V is TRBV12-3 or TRBV12-4, with 9 bases aligning to TRBD1. The CDR3 has 16 amino acids. V gave up 6 bases and J gave up 2 bases; unmatched junction bases: 8. CDR3 coding DNA: TGTGCCAGCAGCCAACTCGGGACAGGGCCCTACAATGAGCAGTTCTTC. This codes for CASSQLGTGPYNEQFF.

This clonotype was seen more than once but under ten times. This chain connects TRBV7-2 to TRBJ2-1; the D gene is possibly TRBD1 (6 bases). The CDR3 sequence is 12 residues long. Germline values: CDR1 SGHTA, CDR2 FQGNSA. Trimming removed 5 bases at V and 6 bases at J, with 8 bases between. CDR3 sequence reads: CASSHRANEQFF. In nucleotides, the CDR3 is TGTGCCAGCAGCCACAGGGCCAATGAGCAGTTCTTC.

A note on this clonotype: The junction shows a germline mismatch at one end, possibly a read error. The chain is built from TRBV4-3 and TRBJ1-1, with 7 bases aligning to TRBD1. The length of the CDR3 is 14 residues. Germline CDR1 is LGHNA and CDR2 is YSLEER. The CDR3 DNA reads TGCGCCAGCAGCCAGTCGACAGGGAACTCTGATGCTTTCTTT. Translation gives CASSQSTGNSDAFF.

This clonotype turned up a few times. This chain uses TRBV28 with TRBJ2-7; the D is unclear. The CDR3 totals 12 residues. V was pared by 6 bases and J by 2 bases, with 8 bases between. CDR1 and CDR2 from the germline V gene are MDHEN and SYDVKM. DNA of the CDR3: TGTGCCAGCAGCTCCGACCCCTACGAGCAGTACGTC. As protein: CASSSDPYEQYV.

This clonotype was detected a few times. The rearrangement joins TRBV29-1 to TRBJ2-3; 8 nucleotides match TRBD2. Germline lookup yields CDR1 SQVTM and CDR2 ANQGSEA. V lost 4 bases, J lost 5 bases, and 20 bases stayed unmatched. The CDR3 runs 18 residues. CDR3 bases: TGCAGCGTTGCCGGGGGCCACTGGAGGCGGGGGGCATTAGATACGCAGTATTTT. It encodes CSVAGGHWRRGALDTQYF.

This clonotype has a handful of counts. The chain uses TRBV12-3 or TRBV12-4 and TRBJ2-1, with 15 bases aligning to TRBD2. The CDR3 has 19 amino acids. With 6 bases clipped from V and 4 bases from J, the junction kept 13 bases outside the gene matches. CDR3 sequence (DNA): TGTGCCAGCAGCCCCTTCAGGGGGACTAGCGGGGGGAAGTACAATGAGCAGTTCTTC. The encoded protein is CASSPFRGTSGGKYNEQFF.

This clonotype appeared many times. The gene calls are TRBV4-3 and TRBJ1-5; D gene uncertain. Trimming took off 0 bases at V and 0 bases at J, with 3 bases between the two ends. Germline CDR1 LGHNA, CDR2 YSLEER. CDR3 length equals 14 residues. The CDR3 DNA reads TGCGCCAGCAGCCAAGATTATAGCAATCAGCCCCAGCATTTT. Its translation is CASSQDYSNQPQHF.